These 13 T cell receptor beta chains were sequenced from one sample in a study of molecular identifiers for immune sequencing clone quantification. Via MiXCR, TCRdb re-called the PCR reads, giving one row per CDR3 protein. The table includes some 320,000 distinct CDR3 sequences, roughly a quarter detected once. Sequencing was carried out using naive CD8+ T cells from blood, with Jurkat cell RNA spiked in. Sample subset: FACS-sorted CD8+CD4-CCR7+CD45RA+ naive T cells. The receptor set was obtained from a human donor in good health. Some libraries in this study had Jurkat cell RNA spiked in.

CDR3 amino acids: CASKEGYEQYF. In DNA, the CDR3 is TGTGCCAGCAAGGAGGGGTACGAGCAGTACTTC. The chain joins TRBV28 to TRBJ2-7; D possibly corresponds to TRBD2 (6 bases). V was trimmed by 7 bases and J by 4 bases, leaving 8 bases between them. This CDR3 is 11 amino acids long. In germline, CDR1 is MDHEN, CDR2 SYDVKM.

This rearrangement joins TRBV6-2 or TRBV6-3 to TRBJ1-5; TRBD1 might be the D (5 bases). This CDR3 spans 19 amino acids. CDR1 is MNHEY, CDR2 SVGEGT, per germline. Trimming took off 0 bases at V and 2 bases at J, with 20 bases between the two ends. CDR3 residues: CASSYSSFHDSLGNQPQHF. The CDR3 DNA reads as TGTGCCAGCAGTTACTCATCTTTTCATGACAGCCTGGGCAATCAGCCCCAGCATTTT.

The J gene is TRBJ2-7, the V gene TRBV7-9, with D uncertain. Trimming took off 5 bases at V and 5 bases at J, with 13 bases between the two ends. CDR3 size: 13 residues. CDR1 and CDR2 from the germline V gene are SEHNR and FQNEAQ (reference sequence). CDR3 sequence: CASSDPNSNEQYF. CDR3 nucleotide sequence: TGTGCCAGCAGCGACCCCAACAGCAACGAGCAGTACTTC.

This clonotype was recorded many times. The chain employs TRBV13 and TRBJ1-3; D is uncertain. V was clipped by 0 bases and J by 2 bases, with 8 bases between them. Germline V gene sequence: CDR1 PRHDT, CDR2 FYEKMQ (reference sequence). This CDR3 has 15 residues. In DNA, the CDR3 is TGTGCCAGCAGCTTAGGGATCGGAGCTGGAAACACCATATATTTT. Its translation: CASSLGIGAGNTIYF.

There are many counts of this clonotype. V gene TRBV4-3 combines with J gene TRBJ1-5; unclear D gene. The V and J ends lost 1 base and 1 base respectively, with 8 bases between them. The CDR3 is 15 amino acids. Germline CDR1 and CDR2: LGHNA and YSLEER. CDR3 loop: CASSQGAGSNQPQHF. The DNA for the CDR3 is TGCGCCAGCAGCCAAGGGGCAGGCAGCAATCAGCCCCAGCATTTT.

Ten or more counts support this clonotype. The V gene is TRBV29-1, the J gene TRBJ1-5; 10 bases line up with TRBD1. The CDR3 runs 14 residues. Germline CDR1 and CDR2: SQVTM and ANQGSEA. The V and J ends lost 4 bases and 4 bases, in that order; junction bases with no gene match: 4. CDR3 nucleotide sequence: TGCAGCGTTGTTTCGGGACAGGGGAATCAGCCCCAGCATTTT. Translation: CSVVSGQGNQPQHF. The complete variable domain, with remaining parts taken from reference TRBV29-1 and TRBJ1-5, reads SAVISQKPSRDICQRGTSLTIQCQVDSQVTMMFWYRQQPGQSLTLIATANQGSEATYESGFVIDKFPISRPNLTFSTLTVSNMSPEDSSIYLCSVVSGQGNQPQHFGDGTRLSIL.

This clonotype was recorded at least ten times. This chain joins TRBV6-5 and TRBJ1-5; the match to TRBD1 covers 9 bases. CDR1 and CDR2 from the germline V gene are MNHEY and SVGAGI. V was pared by 6 bases and J by 2 bases, with 5 bases of the junction left unmatched. CDR3 size: 15 residues. The CDR3 DNA reads TGTGCCAGCAGCCGGACAGGGGTTCGCAATCAGCCCCAGCATTTT. This sequence encodes CASSRTGVRNQPQHF.

The rearrangement links TRBV20-1 to TRBJ2-7; D may be TRBD1 (5 bases). The CDR3 covers 14 residues. In germline, CDR1 is DFQATT, CDR2 SNEGSKA (reference sequence). V gave up 2 bases and J gave up 3 bases, with 14 bases separating them. CDR3 region: CSARSLDSDYEQYF. Here the CDR3 DNA reads TGCAGTGCTAGATCCCTAGACAGCGACTACGAGCAGTACTTC.

This clonotype was seen many times. The chain joins TRBV7-9 to TRBJ2-1, with 7 positions matching TRBD2. CDR1 SEHNR and CDR2 FQNEAQ come from the germline V gene (reference sequence). The CDR3 runs 13 residues. With 1 base clipped from V and 12 bases from J, the junction kept 6 bases outside the gene matches. The CDR3 DNA reads TGTGCCAGCAGCTTAGAAGGACTAGTCGGGCAGTTCTTC. Translating it yields CASSLEGLVGQFF.

The table lists this clonotype with a few counts. The chain carries TRBV10-3 and TRBJ1-1; D is undetermined. V lost 5 bases, J lost 1 base, and 17 bases lay in between. The CDR3 runs 16 residues. Germline lookup yields CDR1 ENHRY and CDR2 SYGVKD. In DNA form, the CDR3 reads TGTGCCATCAGTTCCCCCGGGCACACACAGAACACTGAAGCTTTCTTT. Its protein product is CAISSPGHTQNTEAFF.

CDR3 region: CASRGEVGPNTGELFF. In DNA, the CDR3 is TGTGCCAGCAGAGGGGAGGTCGGCCCGAACACCGGGGAGCTGTTTTTT. The V gene is TRBV7-9, the J gene TRBJ2-2, with a weak D call TRBD2 (6 bases). The CDR3 has 16 amino acids. V lost 6 bases and J lost 0, with 14 bases in between. From germline, CDR1 is SEHNR and CDR2 FQNEAQ (reference sequence).

This clonotype was observed many times. This sequence joins TRBV2 and TRBJ1-5; D is perhaps TRBD1 (5 bases). Trimming removed 8 bases at V and 0 bases at J, with 17 bases between. The CDR3 has 16 residues. The germline CDR1 and CDR2 sequences are SNHLY and FYNNEI. The CDR3 bases are TGTGCCAGCTCGGAAGAGGGGCGATATAGCAATCAGCCCCAGCATTTT. Translation: CASSEEGRYSNQPQHF. The full variable domain, in which reference TRBV2 and TRBJ1-5 provide the parts outside the CDR3, is EPEVTQTPSHQVTQMGQEVILRCVPISNHLYFYWYRQILGQKVEFLVSFYNNEISEKSEIFDDQFSVERPDGSNFTLKIRSTKLEDSAMYFCASSEEGRYSNQPQHFGDGTRLSIL.

This clonotype was seen a handful of times. J is TRBJ2-3 and V is TRBV24-1, with a weak D call TRBD1 (6 bases). Trimming took 9 bases from V and 1 from J, leaving 13 bases between them. Germline V gives CDR1 KGHDR, CDR2 SFDVKD. The CDR3 has 14 residues. The CDR3 nucleotides are TGTGCCACCGCTCAGGGGCCTGGCACAGATACGCAGTATTTT. It is translated as CATAQGPGTDTQYF.